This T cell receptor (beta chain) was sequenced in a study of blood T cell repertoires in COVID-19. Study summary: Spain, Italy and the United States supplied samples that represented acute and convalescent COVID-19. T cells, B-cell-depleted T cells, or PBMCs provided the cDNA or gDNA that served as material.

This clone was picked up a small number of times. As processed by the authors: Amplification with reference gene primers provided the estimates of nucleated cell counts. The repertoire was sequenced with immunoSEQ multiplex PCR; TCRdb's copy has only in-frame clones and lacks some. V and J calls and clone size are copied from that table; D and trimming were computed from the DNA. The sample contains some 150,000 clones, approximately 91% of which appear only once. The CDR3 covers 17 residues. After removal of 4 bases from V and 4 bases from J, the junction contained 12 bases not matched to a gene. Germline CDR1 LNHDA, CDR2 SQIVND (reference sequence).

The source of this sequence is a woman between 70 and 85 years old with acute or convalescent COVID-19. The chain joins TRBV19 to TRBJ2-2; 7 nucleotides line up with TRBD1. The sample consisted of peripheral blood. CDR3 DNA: TGTGCCAGTAGTAAGACAGGGTCGCAGATGAGCACCGGGGAGCTGTTTTTT. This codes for CASSKTGSQMSTGELFF.